A single sample gave rise to the 21 T cell receptor beta chains below, sequenced in a study of T-cell memory formation after mild COVID-19 (dated by TCRdb to the early 2020s). Library prep was done by 5' RACE. The data were produced on an Illumina NovaSeq 6000. TCRdb reanalyzed the raw reads on its own, using fastp at Q25 for trimming and MiXCR for clone calling, and kept in-frame beta chains. Rows merge per CDR3 protein into single entries with the most common DNA and genes. Counted in this sample were under 450,000 distinct CDR3 sequences; less than 25% of them appeared once. Around 13% of the sample rests with the top ten. Sequenced sample: PBMCs or a T cell subset sorted from them (not recorded which). The origin of the receptors is an adult woman who had mild COVID-19 (a few samples of this study predate the infection). The sample titles of this study are shuffled in the database, so cell type and time point are left out; the donor was told from shared clones.

The sample holds a few counts of this clonotype. This chain links TRBV12-3 or TRBV12-4 with TRBJ1-5; 8 positions match TRBD1. Trimming at V came to 6 bases and at J to 6 bases, leaving 4 bases not matched to a gene. The CDR3 is 13 amino acids. CDR3 amino acids: CASSRQGAQPQHF. The CDR3 nucleotides read TGTGCCAGCAGCCGTCAGGGGGCTCAGCCCCAGCATTTT.

This rearrangement joins TRBV7-2 to TRBJ1-6, with 7 bases fitting TRBD1. The CDR3 length is 15 residues. J was trimmed by 9 bases and V by 5 bases; bases with no gene match: 10. The germline CDR1 and CDR2 sequences are SGHTA and FQGNSA. The CDR3 protein is CASSPSTGIGSPLHF. The CDR3 DNA sequence: TGTGCCAGCAGCCCCTCGACAGGGATCGGTTCACCCCTCCACTTT.

The chain links TRBV5-5 to TRBJ1-6; D gene ambiguous. The germline gives CDR1 SGHKS, CDR2 YYEKEE (reference sequence). The V and J ends lost 4 bases and 7 bases respectively, with 27 bases between them. This CDR3 comprises 19 residues. The CDR3 sequence: CASSEGRGLGVPLNSPLHF. CDR3 nucleotides: TGTGCCAGCAGCGAGGGTCGCGGTCTTGGTGTTCCATTGAATTCACCCCTCCACTTT.

This chain uses TRBV2 with TRBJ1-6, with D possibly being TRBD1 (6 bases). Trimming left V 7 bases short and J 7 bases short, with 17 bases between. CDR1 is SNHLY and CDR2 is FYNNEI in the germline V gene. This CDR3 is built from 15 residues. CDR3 protein: CASKGTQGGNSPLHF. The CDR3 DNA reads as TGTGCCAGCAAAGGGACACAGGGTGGGAATTCACCCCTCCACTTT.

This clonotype was seen a handful of times. The J gene is TRBJ1-2, the V gene TRBV5-1; 7 bases match TRBD1. The CDR3 has 14 residues. Germline V CDR1 and CDR2: SGHRS, YFSETQ. The V segment lost 0 bases and the J segment 8 bases; nucleotides outside the gene matches: 7. The CDR3 sequence: CASSLGGGVVGYTF. The CDR3 DNA is TGCGCCAGCAGCTTGGGAGGGGGCGTCGTGGGCTACACCTTC.

V and J are TRBV6-2 or TRBV6-3 and TRBJ2-1, with 7 bases matching TRBD2. V shed 9 bases, J shed 4 bases, and the junction held 9 bases outside the gene matches. Germline assignment: CDR1 MNHEY and CDR2 SVGEGT. There are 14 residues in the CDR3. DNA of the CDR3: TGTGCCAGTAATCCGGGACTAAGGTACAATGAGCAGTTCTTC. Translated: CASNPGLRYNEQFF.

This clonotype appeared a few times. The V gene is TRBV18, the J gene TRBJ2-3, with 16 bases fitting TRBD2. The V gene end was trimmed by 0 bases and the J gene end by 0 bases; junction bases not matched to a gene: 3. This CDR3 region has 19 residues. CDR1 is KGHSH, CDR2 LQKENI, per germline. CDR3 protein: CASSPPGLAGGPSTDTQYF. The DNA of the CDR3 is TGTGCCAGCTCACCACCGGGACTAGCGGGGGGGCCTAGCACAGATACGCAGTATTTT.

This clonotype has just a few counts. V and J are TRBV7-9 and TRBJ2-7; the match to TRBD1 covers 7 bases. The trim removed 4 bases at V and 3 bases at J, leaving 9 bases unmatched. This CDR3 has 15 amino acids. Germline V lookup: CDR1 SEHNR, CDR2 FQNEAQ (reference sequence). CDR3 nucleotide sequence: TGTGCCAGCAGCTCATTAGACAGGGCTGACTACGAGCAGTACTTC. As protein: CASSSLDRADYEQYF.

The chain recombines TRBV11-3 with TRBJ2-3, with TRBD2 as a possible D gene (5 bases). From germline, CDR1 is SGHNT and CDR2 YENEEA. The CDR3 contains 18 residues. The V and J ends lost 4 bases and 0 bases respectively, with 20 bases between them. This CDR3 reads CASSSDGGRRPSTDTQYF. The CDR3 nucleotides are TGTGCCAGCAGCTCGGACGGAGGACGTCGACCTAGCACAGATACGCAGTATTTT.

This clonotype has only a few counts. The chain is built from TRBV7-6 and TRBJ1-1; no definite D call. Germline loops: CDR1 SGHVS, CDR2 FNYEAQ. This CDR3 spans 13 amino acids. Deletions cut 5 bases from V and 1 base from J, with 8 bases between. CDR3 nucleotides: TGTGCCAGCAGCGAGCGGCAGAACACTGAAGCTTTCTTT. It specifies CASSERQNTEAFF.

The chain employs TRBV12-3 or TRBV12-4 and TRBJ1-1, with D unclear. V lost 3 bases and J 0 bases, leaving 11 bases between the germline ends. The CDR3 runs 15 residues. The CDR3 coding sequence is TGTGCCAGCAGTTTTTCAAGGACGATGAACACTGAAGCTTTCTTT. It translates to CASSFSRTMNTEAFF.

The V call is TRBV5-1, the J call TRBJ2-3; D call uncertain. Germline CDR1 SGHRS, CDR2 YFSETQ. This CDR3 region has 16 residues. The V end lost 4 bases, the J end lost 0 bases, and 15 bases lay between the germline ends. CDR3 amino acids: CASSEVRITSTDTQYF. CDR3 sequence (DNA): TGCGCCAGCAGCGAGGTCCGTATAACTAGCACAGATACGCAGTATTTT.

There are a few counts of this clonotype. The chain joins TRBV18 to TRBJ2-1; 11 bases agree with TRBD2. The CDR3 runs 16 residues. Germline CDR1 KGHSH, CDR2 LQKENI. Trimming took 6 bases from V and 5 from J; bases not matched to a gene: 9. The CDR3 region has the DNA TGTGCCAGCTCCCCGAACGTACTAGCGGGGGACAATGAGCAGTTCTTC. It specifies CASSPNVLAGDNEQFF.

The chain carries TRBV7-9 and TRBJ1-2, with TRBD1 matching over 9 bases. The CDR3 is made up of 16 amino acids. V shed 5 bases, J shed 7 bases, and the junction held 14 bases outside the gene matches. CDR1 and CDR2 from the germline V gene are SEHNR and FQNEAQ (reference sequence). The CDR3 spells CASSPSLTGGAAGYTF. The CDR3 DNA reads TGTGCCAGCAGCCCAAGTCTCACAGGGGGCGCGGCTGGCTACACCTTC.

This clonotype appeared a few times. The chain couples TRBV29-1 to TRBJ2-7; 7 nucleotides line up with TRBD1. The CDR3 contains 13 residues. The germline V gene has CDR1 SQVTM and CDR2 ANQGSEA. The V and J ends lost 6 bases and 6 bases, in that order; junction bases with no gene match: 11. CDR3 bases: TGCAGCGTAGTGACAGGGAGTAGGGGCGAGCAGTACTTC. It codes for CSVVTGSRGEQYF.

V is TRBV10-3 and J is TRBJ2-5; D possibly uses TRBD1 or TRBD2 (5 bases each). The length of the CDR3 is 14 residues. The V gene lost 4 bases and the J gene lost 1 base, with 10 bases spanning the gap. Per the germline V gene, CDR1 is ENHRY and CDR2 is SYGVKD. The CDR3 bases are TGTGCCATCAGTGGGCCGGGGACCCAAGAGACCCAGTACTTC. The encoded protein is CAISGPGTQETQYF.

This clonotype has more than one count but fewer than ten. The V gene is TRBV24-1, the J gene TRBJ2-4; TRBD1 might be the D (6 bases). The length of the CDR3 is 11 residues. The germline V and J ends were trimmed by 4 bases and 15 bases, with 12 bases remaining between them. Per germline, CDR1 KGHDR and CDR2 SFDVKD. CDR3 in amino acids: CATSDLQGWYF. The CDR3 DNA sequence: TGTGCCACCAGTGACCTACAGGGTTGGTACTTC.

V is TRBV7-2 and J is TRBJ2-7; D is undetermined. V lost 4 bases and J lost 6, with 13 bases in between. The CDR3 covers 13 residues. Germline V gene data show CDR1 as SGHTA and CDR2 as FQGNSA. The CDR3 here is CASSSPGSVEQYF. The CDR3 DNA sequence: TGTGCCAGCAGCTCCCCGGGCAGCGTCGAGCAGTACTTC.

This clonotype was counted between two and nine times. The chain joins TRBV27 to TRBJ2-3, with 10 positions matching TRBD2. Germline loops: CDR1 MNHEY, CDR2 SMNVEV (reference sequence). The CDR3 is made up of 15 amino acids. J gave up 6 bases and V 2 bases, and 5 bases lay outside the gene matches. CDR3 sequence (DNA): TGTGCCAGCAGTTTAACTAGCGGGACGGCGGATACGCAGTATTTT. Translating it yields CASSLTSGTADTQYF.

The chain recombines TRBV20-1 with TRBJ1-2; a weak D match, TRBD1 (5 bases). CDR1 and CDR2 from the germline V gene are DFQATT and SNEGSKA (reference sequence). Trimming took off 3 bases at V and 3 bases at J, with 17 bases between the two ends. The CDR3 totals 15 residues. The DNA for the CDR3 is TGCAGTGCTAGTCTGCTCGCAGGGTGGGACTATGGCTACACCTTC. It specifies CSASLLAGWDYGYTF.

The rearrangement links TRBV30 to TRBJ1-2, with 9 bases that match TRBD1. The V gene's germline CDR1 is GTSNPN and CDR2 SVGIG (reference sequence). CDR3 size: 13 residues. The trim removed 4 bases at V and 3 bases at J, leaving 3 bases unmatched. CDR3 sequence (DNA): TGTGCCTGGAAAAGACAGGGGGACTATGGCTACACCTTC. Its translation is CAWKRQGDYGYTF.